The 5 T cell receptor beta chains below were found in one sample sequenced in a study of cytomegalovirus exposure and HLA in healthy donors. PCR primers comprised 60 Vbeta and 13 Jbeta primers. Sequenced by immunoSEQ multiplex PCR; TCRdb stores in-frame clones only, minus some. Found here are 77,000 or so clones, roughly 88% of them singletons; the top ten hold approximately 17%. The specimen sequenced was PBMCs. The receptors were gathered from an older man in good health and CMV-seropositive.

This clone appeared once. The V and J genes are TRBV10-3 and TRBJ2-5; maybe TRBD2 (6 bases). The better agreement between TRBJ2-7 and the DNA end casts doubt on the J call. CDR1 ENHRY and CDR2 SYGVKD come from the germline V gene. The CDR3 extends over 13 amino acids. The CDR3 nucleotides read TGTGCCACCCAGAACCCCGCCGGGAGCGAGCAGTACTTC. Translation: CATQNPAGSEQYF.

The V gene is TRBV4-1, the J gene TRBJ2-3, with 12 nucleotides matching TRBD2. Trimming cost V 4 bases and J 4 bases; bases outside gene matches: 9. The length of the CDR3 is 17 residues. CDR1 is MGHRA, CDR2 YSYEKL, per germline. CDR3 sequence: CASSLGLAGLISDTQYF. The CDR3, as DNA: TGCGCCAGCAGCCTAGGACTAGCGGGATTGATTTCAGATACGCAGTATTTT.

The chain combines TRBV7-8 with TRBJ2-3; 7 positions agree with TRBD2. CDR3 length: 16 amino acids. CDR1 SGHVS and CDR2 FQNEAQ come from the germline V gene. Trimming cost V 5 bases and J 0 bases; bases outside gene matches: 8. CDR3: CASSPLAGESTDTQYF. The CDR3, as DNA: TGTGCCAGCAGCCCCCTTGCGGGAGAGAGCACAGATACGCAGTATTTT.

The genes are TRBV6-1 and TRBJ1-3; TRBD1 might be the D (5 bases). There are 15 residues in the CDR3. V dropped 5 bases and J dropped 3 bases, with 14 bases sitting between them. CDR1 is MNHNS, CDR2 SASEGT, per germline. The chain's CDR3 is CASSSGRGDGNTIYF. CDR3 nucleotides: TGTGCCAGCAGTTCCGGGAGGGGTGATGGAAACACCATATATTTT.

The chain links TRBV2 to TRBJ1-1; D is unclear. Deletions cut 10 bases from V and 1 base from J, with 16 bases between. This CDR3 comprises 14 residues. The V gene's germline CDR1 is SNHLY and CDR2 FYNNEI. For the CDR3, the DNA is TGTGCCACAAAAGCTAATGAGGGGAACACTGAAGCTTTCTTT. Amino acid sequence: CATKANEGNTEAFF.